This T cell receptor (beta chain) was sequenced for a study of blood T cell repertoires in COVID-19. Whole-study context: From the United States, Italy and Spain came samples of acute and convalescent COVID-19. Sources were T cells, B-cell-depleted T cells, or PBMCs; the material itself was cDNA or gDNA.

This clone has only one observation. Profiled with immunoSEQ multiplex PCR; TCRdb holds only in-frame clones, not every one. The table lists fewer than 350,000 clones, 90% of them singletons, with 1.7% in the top ten. Everyone who took part was roughly 18 to 89 years old, and they came from about two dozen US areas. Donors were grouped by their self-reported clinical history. Sequencing was performed on PBMCs or T cells enriched from blood (not recorded which). This receptor was taken from a young woman with acute COVID-19.

The CDR3 region is CASSRGQGDSYEQYF. The CDR3 nucleotides are TGCGCCAGCAGCCGTGGCCAGGGGGACTCCTACGAGCAGTACTTC. The genes are TRBV4-1 and TRBJ2-7; 7 positions match TRBD1. The CDR3 sequence is 15 residues long. Germline CDR1 reads MGHRA; CDR2 reads YSYEKL. V gave up 4 bases and J gave up 0 bases; unmatched junction bases: 6.